A single sample is the source of the 7 T cell receptor beta chains below, sequenced in a study of breast tumors, draining lymph nodes, adjacent tissues. The lymph nodes were axillary draining lymph nodes from breast cancer patients. TCRdb processed the multiplex PCR reads anew with MiXCR; each CDR3 protein has one entry. The table shows around 300,000 distinct CDR3 sequences, with more than 30% occurring only once. The sequenced sample consisted of axillary lymph node tissue. The receptor set was obtained from a female donor with breast cancer. Some clones in this sample may be carry-over from other donors' samples.

V gene TRBV11-2 combines with J gene TRBJ2-5; maybe TRBD2 (6 bases). Per the germline V gene, CDR1 is SGHAT and CDR2 is FQNNGV. The V and J ends lost 1 base and 5 bases respectively, with 14 bases between them. The length of the CDR3 is 15 residues. The CDR3 DNA is TGTGCCAGCAGCTTAGCGGGCGGGGCGGGTGAGACCCAGTACTTC. As protein: CASSLAGGAGETQYF.

This clonotype has a handful of counts. This sequence may be a read error, since a much larger clone differs from it by one base. The chain joins TRBV20-1 to TRBJ2-2; D unclear. V dropped 4 bases and J dropped 4 bases, with 19 bases sitting between them. This CDR3 comprises 16 residues. Germline assignment: CDR1 DFQATT and CDR2 SNEGSKA (reference sequence). DNA of the CDR3: TGCAGTGCTATTTCCGCTGTGGACCGAGCCACCGGGGAGCTGTTTTTT. It translates to CSAISAVDRATGELFF.

Notes on this clonotype: This may arise from a read error, as a much more abundant clone is one base away. The V and J genes are TRBV11-1 and TRBJ2-3, with 7 positions matching TRBD1. The length of the CDR3 is 15 residues. Germline CDR1 SGHAT, CDR2 FQDESV (reference sequence). The CDR3 DNA is TGTGCCAACAGCTTAGGAACGACAGGGTCAGATACGCAGTATTTT. Translating gives CANSLGTTGSDTQYF.

This clonotype came up many times. The CDR3 spells CASRETSTDTQYF. The CDR3 DNA follows: TGCGCCAGCAGGGAGACTAGCACAGATACGCAGTATTTT. The chain carries TRBV5-1 and TRBJ2-3, with D uncertain. The CDR3 extends over 13 amino acids. Per germline, CDR1 SGHRS and CDR2 YFSETQ. The germline V and J ends were trimmed by 5 bases and 0 bases, with 7 bases remaining between them.

This clonotype was counted many times. The V call is TRBV11-2, the J call TRBJ2-1; TRBD1 matches at 7 bases. The length of the CDR3 is 12 residues. J was trimmed by 9 bases and V by 4 bases; bases with no gene match: 3. Germline V gene sequence: CDR1 SGHAT, CDR2 FQNNGV. The CDR3 is CASSSQGFEQFF. As DNA, the CDR3 is TGTGCCAGCAGCTCACAGGGGTTTGAGCAGTTCTTC.

Regarding this clonotype: A much larger clone lies a single base off, so this may be a read error. CDR3 nucleotides: TGTGCCAGCAGCTTAGAGAGGCGCTCTGAGCAGTTCTTC. Translation: CASSLERRSEQFF. This sequence joins TRBV11-3 and TRBJ2-1; D not resolved. This CDR3 has 13 amino acids. CDR1 is SGHNT and CDR2 is YENEEA in the germline V gene. V lost 0 bases to trimming and J lost 9 bases, with 9 bases between them.

CDR3 protein: CSADNGKGQETQYF. The DNA for the CDR3 is TGCAGTGCTGATAACGGAAAGGGCCAAGAGACCCAGTACTTC. The chain links TRBV20-1 to TRBJ2-5; D not resolved. V was shortened by 5 bases and J by 1 base, with 14 bases between the two germline ends. CDR3 length: 14 residues. CDR1 is DFQATT, CDR2 SNEGSKA, per germline (reference sequence).